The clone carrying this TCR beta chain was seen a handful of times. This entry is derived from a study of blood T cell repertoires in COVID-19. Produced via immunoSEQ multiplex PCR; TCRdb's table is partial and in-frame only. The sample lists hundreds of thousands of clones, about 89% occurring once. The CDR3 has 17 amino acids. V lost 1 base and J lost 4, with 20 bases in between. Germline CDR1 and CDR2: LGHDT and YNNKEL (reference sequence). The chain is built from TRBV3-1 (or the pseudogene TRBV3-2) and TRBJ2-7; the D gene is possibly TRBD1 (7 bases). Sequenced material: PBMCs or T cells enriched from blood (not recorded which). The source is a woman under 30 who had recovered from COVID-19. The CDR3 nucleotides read TGTGCCAGCAGCCAAGCAGGCCGGGGGCAGGGGGTTTACGAGCAGTACTTC. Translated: CASSQAGRGQGVYEQYF.